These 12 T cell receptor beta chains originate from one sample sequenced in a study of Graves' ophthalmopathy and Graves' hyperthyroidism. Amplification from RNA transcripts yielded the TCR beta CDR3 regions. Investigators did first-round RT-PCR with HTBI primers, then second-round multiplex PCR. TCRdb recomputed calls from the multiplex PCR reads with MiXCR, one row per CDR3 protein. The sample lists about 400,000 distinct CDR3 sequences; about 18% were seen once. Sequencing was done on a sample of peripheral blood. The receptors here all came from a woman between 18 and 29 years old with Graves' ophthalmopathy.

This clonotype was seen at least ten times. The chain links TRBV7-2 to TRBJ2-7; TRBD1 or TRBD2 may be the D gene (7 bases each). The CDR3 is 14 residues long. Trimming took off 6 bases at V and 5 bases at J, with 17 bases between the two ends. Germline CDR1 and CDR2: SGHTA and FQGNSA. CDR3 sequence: CASRRQGLRDEQYF. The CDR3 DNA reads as TGTGCCAGCAGACGACAGGGACTACGGGACGAGCAGTACTTC. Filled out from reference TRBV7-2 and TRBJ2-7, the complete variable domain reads GAGVSQSPSNKVTEKGKDVELRCDPISGHTALYWYRQSLGQGLEFLIYFQGNSAPDKSGLPSDRFSAERTGGSVSTLTIQRTQQEDSAVYLCASRRQGLRDEQYFGPGTRLTVT.

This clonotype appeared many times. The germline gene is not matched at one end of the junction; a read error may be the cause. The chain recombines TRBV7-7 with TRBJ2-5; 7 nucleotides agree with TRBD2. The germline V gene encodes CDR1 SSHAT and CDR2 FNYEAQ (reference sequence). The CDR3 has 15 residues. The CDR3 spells CASSLEGGRMETQYF. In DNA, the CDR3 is TGTGCTAGCAGCTTAGAAGGCGGGAGAATGGAGACCCAGTACTTC.

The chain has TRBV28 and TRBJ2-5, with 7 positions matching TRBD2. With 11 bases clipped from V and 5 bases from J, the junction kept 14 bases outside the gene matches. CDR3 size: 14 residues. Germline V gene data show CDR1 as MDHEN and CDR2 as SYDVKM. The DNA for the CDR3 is TGTGCCGGCAACCCGGGGGGATTCCAGGAGACCCAGTACTTC. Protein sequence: CAGNPGGFQETQYF.

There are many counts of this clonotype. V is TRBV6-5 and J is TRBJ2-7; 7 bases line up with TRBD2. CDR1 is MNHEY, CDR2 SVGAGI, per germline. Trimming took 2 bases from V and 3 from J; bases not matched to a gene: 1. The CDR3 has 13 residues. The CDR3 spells CASSYTGGYEQYF. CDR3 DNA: TGTGCCAGCAGTTACACGGGGGGCTACGAGCAGTACTTC.

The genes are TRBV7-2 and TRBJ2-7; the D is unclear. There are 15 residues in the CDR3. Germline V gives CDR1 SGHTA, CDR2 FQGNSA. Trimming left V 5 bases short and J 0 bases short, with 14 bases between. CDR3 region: CASSLFGEASYEQYF. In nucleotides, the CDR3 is TGTGCCAGCAGCCTCTTTGGGGAAGCCTCCTACGAGCAGTACTTC.

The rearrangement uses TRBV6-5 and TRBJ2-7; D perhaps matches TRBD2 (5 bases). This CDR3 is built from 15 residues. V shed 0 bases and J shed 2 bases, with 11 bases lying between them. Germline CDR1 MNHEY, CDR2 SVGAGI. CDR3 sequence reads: CASSYSLDLAYEQYF. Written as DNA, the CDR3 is TGTGCCAGCAGTTACTCTTTGGACTTGGCCTACGAGCAGTACTTC.

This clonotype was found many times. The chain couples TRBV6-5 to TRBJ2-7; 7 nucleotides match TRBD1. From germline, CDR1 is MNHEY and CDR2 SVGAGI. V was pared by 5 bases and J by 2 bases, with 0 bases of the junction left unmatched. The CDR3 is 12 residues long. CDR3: CASSQGAYEQYF. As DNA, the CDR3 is TGTGCCAGCAGTCAGGGGGCCTACGAGCAGTACTTC.

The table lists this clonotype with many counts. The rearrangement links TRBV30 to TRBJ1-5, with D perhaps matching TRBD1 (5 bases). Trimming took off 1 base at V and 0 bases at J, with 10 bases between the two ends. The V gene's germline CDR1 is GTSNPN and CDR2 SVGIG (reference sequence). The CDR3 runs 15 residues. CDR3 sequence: CAWSGGTHSNQPQHF. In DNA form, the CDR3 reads TGTGCCTGGAGTGGGGGGACGCATAGCAATCAGCCCCAGCATTTT. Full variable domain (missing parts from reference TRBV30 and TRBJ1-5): SQTIHQWPATLVQPVGSPLSLECTVEGTSNPNLYWYRQAAGRGLQLLFYSVGIGQISSEVPQNLSASRPQDRQFILSSKKLLLSDSGFYLCAWSGGTHSNQPQHFGDGTRLSIL.

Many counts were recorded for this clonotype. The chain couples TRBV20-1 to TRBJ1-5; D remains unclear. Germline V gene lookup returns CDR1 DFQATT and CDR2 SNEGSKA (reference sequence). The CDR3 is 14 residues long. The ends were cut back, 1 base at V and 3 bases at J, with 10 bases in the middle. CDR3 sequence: CSARAPPPNQPQHF. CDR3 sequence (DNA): TGCAGTGCTAGAGCTCCGCCCCCCAATCAGCCCCAGCATTTT.

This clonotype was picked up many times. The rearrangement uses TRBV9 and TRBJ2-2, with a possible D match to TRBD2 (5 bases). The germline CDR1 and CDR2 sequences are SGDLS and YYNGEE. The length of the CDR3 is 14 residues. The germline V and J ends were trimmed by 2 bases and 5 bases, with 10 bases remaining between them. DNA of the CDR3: TGTGCCAGCAGCGTGCAACTAGGGACCGGGGAGCTGTTTTTT. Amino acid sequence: CASSVQLGTGELFF.

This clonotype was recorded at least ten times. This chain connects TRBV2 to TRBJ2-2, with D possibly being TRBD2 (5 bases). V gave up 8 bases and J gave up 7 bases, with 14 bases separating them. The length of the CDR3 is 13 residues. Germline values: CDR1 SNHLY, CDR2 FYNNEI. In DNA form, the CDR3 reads TGTGCCAGCGACTACGCCCGAGGCGGGGAGCTGTTTTTT. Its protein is CASDYARGGELFF. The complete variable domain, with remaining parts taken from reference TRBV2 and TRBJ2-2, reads EPEVTQTPSHQVTQMGQEVILRCVPISNHLYFYWYRQILGQKVEFLVSFYNNEISEKSEIFDDQFSVERPDGSNFTLKIRSTKLEDSAMYFCASDYARGGELFFGEGSRLTVL.

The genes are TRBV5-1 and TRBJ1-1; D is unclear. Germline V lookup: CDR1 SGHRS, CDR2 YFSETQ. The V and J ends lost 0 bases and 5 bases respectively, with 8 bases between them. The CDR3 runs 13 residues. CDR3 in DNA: TGCGCCAGCAGCTTGGCCCGTGAGACTGAAGCTTTCTTT. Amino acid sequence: CASSLARETEAFF.